These 11 T cell receptor beta chains originate from one sample sequenced in a study of T cell responses to AZD1222 COVID-19 vaccine. Libraries were prepared by immunoSEQ multiplex PCR; TCRdb keeps only in-frame clonotypes and omits some of them. The data show 150,000 to 200,000 clones, just over 90% seen once. The source was peripheral blood, collected on day 0 of MenACWY control vaccination. These receptors all come from an adult in good health.

This clone was seen more than once but under ten times. This chain joins TRBV7-3 and TRBJ2-2, with 15 bases identical to TRBD2. V lost 5 bases and J lost 2; bases outside the gene matches: 6. The CDR3 is 18 residues long. CDR1 is SGHTA, CDR2 FQGTGA, per germline. The chain's CDR3 is CASSPGLAGGPNTGELFF. The CDR3 region has the DNA TGTGCCAGCAGCCCGGGACTAGCGGGAGGCCCAAACACCGGGGAGCTGTTTTTT.

The sample holds one count of this clone. The chain uses TRBV9 and TRBJ1-6; D might be TRBD1 (6 bases). Per germline, CDR1 SGDLS and CDR2 YYNGEE. This CDR3 region has 16 residues. Deletions cut 6 bases from V and 4 bases from J, with 17 bases between. The CDR3 sequence is CASTPGQGSYNSPLHF. CDR3 sequence (DNA): TGTGCCAGCACGCCCGGGCAGGGGAGTTATAATTCACCCCTCCACTTT.

The rearrangement uses TRBV5-4 and TRBJ2-1; the D gene could be TRBD1 or TRBD2 (5 bases each). Germline assignment: CDR1 SGHNT and CDR2 YYREEE (reference sequence). This CDR3 comprises 15 residues. Trimming took 1 base from V and 7 from J, leaving 15 bases between them. The CDR3 DNA follows: TGTGCCAGCAGCTTGTCGGCAGGCGAGGGGAATGAGCAGTTCTTC. This codes for CASSLSAGEGNEQFF.

V gene TRBV7-3 combines with J gene TRBJ2-2; no reliable D call. The CDR3 consists of 14 residues. Trimming pared 1 base from V and 3 bases from J, leaving 6 bases between. The germline V gene encodes CDR1 SGHTA and CDR2 FQGTGA. This CDR3 reads CASSLKPHTGELFF. The CDR3 bases are TGTGCCAGCAGCTTAAAGCCTCACACCGGGGAGCTGTTTTTT.

The gene calls are TRBV3-1 (or the pseudogene TRBV3-2) and TRBJ2-5; D may be TRBD2 (6 bases). This CDR3 has 14 amino acids. Looked up from germline, CDR1 is LGHDT and CDR2 is YNNKEL (reference sequence). V was cut by 1 base and J by 7 bases, with 13 bases left in between. The CDR3 coding sequence is TGTGCCAGCAGCCAAGGCAGGTCCGGGGGGACCCAGTACTTC. It yields the protein CASSQGRSGGTQYF.

The rearrangement links TRBV21-1 to TRBJ2-1. TRBV21-1 is a pseudogene. This CDR3 spans 14 amino acids. The CDR3 coding sequence is TGTGCCAGCAGCAAAGTAGTGGGTGCTTACGAGCAGTTCTTC. Its translation is CASSKVVGAYEQFF.

The genes are TRBV11-2 and TRBJ1-1; possibly TRBD1 for D (6 bases). Germline V gene lookup returns CDR1 SGHAT and CDR2 FQNNGV. This CDR3 is 14 amino acids long. V was clipped by 3 bases and J by 4 bases, with 12 bases between them. The CDR3 DNA follows: TGTGCCAGCAGCTTTACAGGGAGGGGCACTGAAGCTTTCTTT. Protein: CASSFTGRGTEAFF.

This clone was counted a single time. V usage is TRBV28 and J usage is TRBJ2-1, with 11 bases fitting TRBD2. Germline CDR1 reads MDHEN; CDR2 reads SYDVKM. V gave up 6 bases and J gave up 4 bases; unmatched junction bases: 8. The CDR3 has 16 residues. CDR3 DNA sequence: TGTGCCAGCAGAATAGCGATAGCGGGAGGGTACAATGAGCAGTTCTTC. It translates to CASRIAIAGGYNEQFF.

This clone was counted once. The sample carries other DNA sequences with the same CDR3. This chain links TRBV18 with TRBJ2-5; no definite D call. CDR3 length equals 11 residues. Looked up from germline, CDR1 is KGHSH and CDR2 is LQKENI. V was cut by 1 base and J by 3 bases, with 0 bases left in between. CDR3 DNA sequence: TGTGCCAGCTCACCACAAGAGACCCAGTACTTC. This sequence encodes CASSPQETQYF. The whole variable domain, filled in from reference TRBV18 and TRBJ2-5, reads NAGVMQNPRHLVRRRGQEARLRCSPMKGHSHVYWYRQLPEEGLKFMVYLQKENIIDESGMPKERFSAEFPKEGPSILRIQQVVRGDSAAYFCASSPQETQYFGPGTRLLVL.

The CDR3 DNA follows: TGTGCCAGCACCCGGAGTGTGAATCAGCCCCAGCATTTT. Amino acid sequence: CASTRSVNQPQHF. The chain is built from TRBV21-1 and TRBJ1-5. TRBV21-1 is reported as a pseudogene. The CDR3 sequence is 13 residues long.

The chain has TRBV14 and TRBJ1-5; TRBD1 might be the D (5 bases). CDR3 length: 12 residues. The ends were cut back, 4 bases at V and 7 bases at J, with 8 bases in the middle. CDR1 and CDR2 from the germline V gene are SGHDN and FVKESK. DNA of the CDR3: TGTGCCAGCAGCCTGAGGGACCAGCCCCAGCATTTT. It yields the protein CASSLRDQPQHF.